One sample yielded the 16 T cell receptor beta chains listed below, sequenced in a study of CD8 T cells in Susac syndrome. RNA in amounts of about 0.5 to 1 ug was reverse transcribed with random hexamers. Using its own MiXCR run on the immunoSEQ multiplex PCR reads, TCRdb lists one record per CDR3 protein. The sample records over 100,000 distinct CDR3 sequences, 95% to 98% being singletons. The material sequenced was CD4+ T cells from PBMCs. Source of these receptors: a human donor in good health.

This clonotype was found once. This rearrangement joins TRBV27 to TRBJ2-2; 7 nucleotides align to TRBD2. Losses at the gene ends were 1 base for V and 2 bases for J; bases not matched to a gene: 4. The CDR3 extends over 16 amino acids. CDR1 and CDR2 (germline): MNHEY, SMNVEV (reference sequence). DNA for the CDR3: TGTGCCAGCAGTTTATACAGCGGGATTAACACCGGGGAGCTGTTTTTT. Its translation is CASSLYSGINTGELFF.

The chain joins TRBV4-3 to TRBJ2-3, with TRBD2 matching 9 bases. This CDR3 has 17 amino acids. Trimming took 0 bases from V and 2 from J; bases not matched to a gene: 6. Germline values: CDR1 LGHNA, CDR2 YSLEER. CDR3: CASSQDNAGGSTDTQYF. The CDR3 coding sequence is TGCGCCAGCAGCCAAGATAACGCGGGAGGGTCCACAGATACGCAGTATTTT.

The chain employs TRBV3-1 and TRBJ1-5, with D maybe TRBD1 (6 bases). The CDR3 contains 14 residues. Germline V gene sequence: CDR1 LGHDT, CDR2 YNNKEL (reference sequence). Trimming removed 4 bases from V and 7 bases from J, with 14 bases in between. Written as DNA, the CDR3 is TGTGCCAGCAGCCCCGAACAGGGCCGGCAGCCCCAGCATTTT. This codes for CASSPEQGRQPQHF. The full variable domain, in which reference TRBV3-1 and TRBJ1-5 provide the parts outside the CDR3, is DTAVSQTPKYLVTQMGNDKSIKCEQNLGHDTMYWYKQDSKKFLKIMFSYNNKELIINETVPNRFSPKSPDKAHLNLHINSLELGDSAVYFCASSPEQGRQPQHFGDGTRLSIL.

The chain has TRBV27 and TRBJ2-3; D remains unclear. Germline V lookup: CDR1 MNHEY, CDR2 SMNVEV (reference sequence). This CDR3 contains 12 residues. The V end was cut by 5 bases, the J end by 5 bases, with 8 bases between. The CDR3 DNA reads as TGTGCCAGCAGTCCCCGCGGAGATACGCAGTATTTT. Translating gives CASSPRGDTQYF.

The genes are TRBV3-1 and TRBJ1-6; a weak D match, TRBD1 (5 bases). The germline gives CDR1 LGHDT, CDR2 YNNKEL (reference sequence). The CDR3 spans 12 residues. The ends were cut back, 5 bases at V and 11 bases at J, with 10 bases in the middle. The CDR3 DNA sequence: TGTGCCAGCAGCGGAACAGGTCCACCCCTCCACTTT. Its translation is CASSGTGPPLHF.

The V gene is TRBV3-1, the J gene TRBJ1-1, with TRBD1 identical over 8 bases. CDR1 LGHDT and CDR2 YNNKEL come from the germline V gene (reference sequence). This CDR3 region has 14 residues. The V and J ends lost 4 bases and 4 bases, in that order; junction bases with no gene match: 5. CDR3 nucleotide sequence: TGTGCCAGCAGCCCACAGGGGGTGAGCACTGAAGCTTTCTTT. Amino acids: CASSPQGVSTEAFF.

The CDR3 reads CASSPNDYTF. The CDR3 region has the DNA TGCGCCAGCAGCCCGAATGACTACACCTTC. The chain joins TRBV5-1 to TRBJ1-2, with no clear D. Per germline, CDR1 SGHRS and CDR2 YFSETQ. The CDR3 runs 10 residues. Deletions cut 4 bases from V and 10 bases from J, with 8 bases between. The full variable domain, rest sourced from reference TRBV5-1 and TRBJ1-2, is KAGVTQTPRYLIKTRGQQVTLSCSPISGHRSVSWYQQTPGQGLQFLFEYFSETQRNKGNFPGRFSGRQFSNSRSEMNVSTLELGDSALYLCASSPNDYTFGSGTRLTVV.

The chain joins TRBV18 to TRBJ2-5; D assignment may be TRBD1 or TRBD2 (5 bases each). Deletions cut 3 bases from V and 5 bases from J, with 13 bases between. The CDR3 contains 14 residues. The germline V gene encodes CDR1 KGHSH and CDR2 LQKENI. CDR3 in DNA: TGTGCCAGCTCACCGAAGGTCTGGGGGGAGACCCAGTACTTC. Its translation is CASSPKVWGETQYF.

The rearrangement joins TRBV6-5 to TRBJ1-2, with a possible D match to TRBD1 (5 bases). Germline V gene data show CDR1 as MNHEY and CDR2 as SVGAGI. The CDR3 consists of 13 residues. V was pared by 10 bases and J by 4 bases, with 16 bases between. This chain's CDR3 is CATEGRTGYGYTF. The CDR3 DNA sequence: TGTGCCACCGAGGGACGGACGGGCTATGGCTACACCTTC.

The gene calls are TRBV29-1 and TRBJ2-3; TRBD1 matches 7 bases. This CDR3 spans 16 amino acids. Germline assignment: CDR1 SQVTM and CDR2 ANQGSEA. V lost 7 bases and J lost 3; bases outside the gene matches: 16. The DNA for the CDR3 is TGCAGCGCCGGAATAACAGGGGACCTTAGGACAGATACGCAGTATTTT. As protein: CSAGITGDLRTDTQYF.

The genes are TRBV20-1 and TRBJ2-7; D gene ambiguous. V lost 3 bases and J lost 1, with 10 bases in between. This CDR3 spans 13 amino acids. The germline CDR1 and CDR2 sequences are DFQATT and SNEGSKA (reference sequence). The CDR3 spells CSARSGRSYEQYF. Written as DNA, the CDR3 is TGCAGTGCTAGGTCAGGAAGGTCCTACGAGCAGTACTTC.

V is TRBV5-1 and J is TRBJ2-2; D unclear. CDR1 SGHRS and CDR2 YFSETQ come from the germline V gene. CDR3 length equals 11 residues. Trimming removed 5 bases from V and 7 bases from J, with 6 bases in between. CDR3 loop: CASSNDGELFF. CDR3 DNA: TGCGCCAGCAGTAACGACGGGGAGCTGTTTTTT.

This CDR3 is CASSPGQGAGMNTEAFF. The CDR3 DNA is TGCGCCAGCAGCCCAGGACAGGGGGCAGGAATGAACACTGAAGCTTTCTTT. The chain carries TRBV4-1 and TRBJ1-1; 11 positions agree with TRBD1. After removal of 4 bases from V and 0 bases from J, the junction contained 7 bases not matched to a gene. Per the germline V gene, CDR1 is MGHRA and CDR2 is YSYEKL. CDR3 length: 17 amino acids.

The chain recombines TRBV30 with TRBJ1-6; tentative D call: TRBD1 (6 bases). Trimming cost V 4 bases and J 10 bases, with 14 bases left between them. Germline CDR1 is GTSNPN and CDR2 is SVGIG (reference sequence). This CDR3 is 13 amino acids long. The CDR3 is CAWTGQGRSPLHF. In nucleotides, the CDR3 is TGTGCCTGGACGGGGCAGGGGCGGTCACCCCTCCACTTT.

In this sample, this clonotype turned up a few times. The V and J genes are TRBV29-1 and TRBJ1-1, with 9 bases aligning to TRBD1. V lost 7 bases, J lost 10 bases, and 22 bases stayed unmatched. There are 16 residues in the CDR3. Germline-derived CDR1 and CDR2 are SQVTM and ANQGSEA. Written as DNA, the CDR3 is TGCAGCGCCCGTAGCGTGTCCGGGACAGGGAGCGGTAGAGCTTTCTTT. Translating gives CSARSVSGTGSGRAFF.

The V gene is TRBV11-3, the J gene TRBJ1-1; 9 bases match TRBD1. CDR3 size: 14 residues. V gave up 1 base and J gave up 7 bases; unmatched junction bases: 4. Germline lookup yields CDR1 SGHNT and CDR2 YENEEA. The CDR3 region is CASSLARQGVEAFF. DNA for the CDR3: TGTGCCAGCAGCTTAGCCCGACAGGGGGTTGAAGCTTTCTTT.